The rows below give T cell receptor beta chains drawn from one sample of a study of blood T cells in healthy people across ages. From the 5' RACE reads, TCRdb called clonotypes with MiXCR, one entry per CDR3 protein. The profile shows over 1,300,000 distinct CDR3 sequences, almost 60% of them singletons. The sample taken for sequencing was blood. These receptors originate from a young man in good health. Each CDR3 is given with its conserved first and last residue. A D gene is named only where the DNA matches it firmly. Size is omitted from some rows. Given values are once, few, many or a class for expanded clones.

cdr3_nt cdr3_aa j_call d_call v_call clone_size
TGCGCCAGCAGTCGGATAGGGGGAGACTCTGGGGCCAACGTCCTGACTTTC CASSRIGGDSGANVLTF TRBJ2-6 NA TRBV5-1 few
TGTGCCAGCAGCCAAGGGACAGGGGTTTGGGAGACCCAGTACTTC CASSQGTGVWETQYF TRBJ2-5 TRBD1 TRBV5-6 NA
TGTGCCACCAGCAGAGGGGACAGCCTCTATGGCTACACCTTC CATSRGDSLYGYTF TRBJ1-2 TRBD1 TRBV15 few
TGCAGCGTTCAGAGTAAGATGGAGACCCAGTACTTC CSVQSKMETQYF TRBJ2-5 NA TRBV29-1 NA
TGTGCCTGCACAGGAGCAAGGCAAGTGAATGAGCAGTTCTTC CACTGARQVNEQFF TRBJ2-1 NA TRBV2 NA
TGTGCCAGCAGTCGCCACCCTGGTAGCACAGATACGCAGTATTTT CASSRHPGSTDTQYF TRBJ2-3 NA TRBV2 NA
TGTGCCATCAGTAGCCCCGGGGGCGGGGGGGCCAATGAGCAGTACTTC CAISSPGGGGANEQYF TRBJ2-5 TRBD2 TRBV10-3 NA
TGTGCCAGCAGTTACGGCAGGGAGGTCTCTGGCTACACCTTC CASSYGREVSGYTF TRBJ1-2 NA TRBV6-2/TRBV6-3 NA
TGTGCTAGTGGTTTGAACGGAGCCAATGAGCAGTTCTTC CASGLNGANEQFF TRBJ2-1 NA TRBV12-5 few
TGTGCCAGCAGCTTAGTTTGGACTAGAAACTCGTACGAGCAGTACTTC CASSLVWTRNSYEQYF TRBJ2-7 TRBD2 TRBV11-2 NA
TGTGCCAGCAGCAAATGGTGGGGGGCTTACATTCAGTACTTC CASSKWWGAYIQYF TRBJ2-4 NA TRBV21-1 few
TGTGCCAGCAGTTACTCAGGGACCTCAAACTATGGCTACACCTTC CASSYSGTSNYGYTF TRBJ1-2 NA TRBV6-5 NA
TGCAGCGCGCCGGGGAATCGCAATCAGCCCCAGCATTTT CSAPGNRNQPQHF TRBJ1-5 NA TRBV20-1 NA
TGCGCCAGCAGCCAACACCTGACCCCGGGACACTTAAGCAATCAGCCCCAGCATTTT CASSQHLTPGHLSNQPQHF TRBJ1-5 NA TRBV4-1 NA
TGTGCCAGCAGTCAACCTACGGCAAGGGGTACAGATACGCAGTATTTT CASSQPTARGTDTQYF TRBJ2-3 NA TRBV6-6 NA
TGTGCCAGCAGCTCCGCAGTAGATACGCAGTATTTT CASSSAVDTQYF TRBJ2-3 NA TRBV7-9 NA
TGCAGTGCCCCAGGGAGCTCCTATAATTCACCCCTCCACTTT CSAPGSSYNSPLHF TRBJ1-6 NA TRBV20-1 NA
TGTGCCAGCAGTTTAGCCACTAGCGGGACTTCAGATACGCAGTATTTT CASSLATSGTSDTQYF TRBJ2-3 TRBD2 TRBV12-3/TRBV12-4 NA
TGCAGCGCTAGCGGGACAGGGGCCGAAAAACTGTTTTTT CSASGTGAEKLFF TRBJ1-4 TRBD1 TRBV29-1 NA
TGTGCCAGCAGCCCAACACGAGGTGGTCGCGGCTATGGCTACACCTTC CASSPTRGGRGYGYTF TRBJ1-2 NA TRBV11-2 NA
TGTGCCAGCAGCTTAGGCCCGAGCGCTCGCTACGAGCAGTACTTC CASSLGPSARYEQYF TRBJ2-7 NA TRBV7-2 NA
TGTGCCAGCAGTTTATCAAGCCCTGGTGGCTACACCTTC CASSLSSPGGYTF TRBJ1-2 NA TRBV12-3/TRBV12-4 once
TGTGCCAGCAGCTTAGTGCGGGAGTCCGAGCAGTACTTC CASSLVRESEQYF TRBJ2-7 TRBD2 TRBV7-2 NA
TGTGCCAGCAGTTTCCAAGGGGCAGGCATCATTCTGAACACTGAAGCTTTCTTT CASSFQGAGIILNTEAFF TRBJ1-1 NA TRBV12-3/TRBV12-4 NA
TGCAGTGCTGCTAGCTTAGCGGATACGCAGTATTTT CSAASLADTQYF TRBJ2-3 NA TRBV20-1 NA
TGTGCCAGCAGCTTAGCGCGTGGACAGGGGAACACTGAAGCTTTCTTT CASSLARGQGNTEAFF TRBJ1-1 TRBD1 TRBV7-9 NA
TGCAGCGTGGGACTTTCGAGCAATGAGCAGTTCTTC CSVGLSSNEQFF TRBJ2-1 NA TRBV29-1 NA
TGTGCCAGCACCTCCCCGAACTCTGGGGCCAACGTCCTGACTTTC CASTSPNSGANVLTF TRBJ2-6 NA TRBV28 NA
TGCAGCGTCCCTAGCGGGACGTACCAAGAGACCCAGTACTTC CSVPSGTYQETQYF TRBJ2-5 TRBD2 TRBV29-1 NA
TGTGCCAGCACTAAACAGGGGGCTTCAGAGACCCAGTACTTC CASTKQGASETQYF TRBJ2-5 TRBD1 TRBV12-3/TRBV12-4 NA
TGTGCCACCGGCGTTTTCTACGACAATGAGCAGTTCTTC CATGVFYDNEQFF TRBJ2-1 NA TRBV10-2 NA
TGTGCCAGCAGCACCCCCACGAGAGGACAGCTGTATACACCCCTCCACTTT CASSTPTRGQLYTPLHF TRBJ1-6 NA TRBV7-2 NA
TGTGCCAGCAGCGTAGGGACATACCAAGAGACCCAGTACTTC CASSVGTYQETQYF TRBJ2-5 NA TRBV9 many
TGTGCCACCAGCAGAGAGCTAGCGGGGTACCAAGAGACCCAGTACTTC CATSRELAGYQETQYF TRBJ2-5 TRBD2 TRBV15 few
TGCGCCAGCAGCCCCGGTGAAGGAATCGGGGTTGAGCAGTTCTTC CASSPGEGIGVEQFF TRBJ2-1 NA TRBV4-1 NA
TGTGCCAGCAGCCAAGTTGCCCCCAACGAGCAGTACTTC CASSQVAPNEQYF TRBJ2-7 NA TRBV3-1 few
TGCAGTGCTAGAGATCGAGCGAGGGGTCGGGAGACCCAGTACTTC CSARDRARGRETQYF TRBJ2-5 NA TRBV20-1 few
TGTGCCAGCAGCCAACTAGCGTTCTACGAGCAGTACTTC CASSQLAFYEQYF TRBJ2-7 NA TRBV3-1 NA
TGTGCCAGCAGTGAAAGAGCCGGTTACGAGCAGTACTTC CASSERAGYEQYF TRBJ2-7 NA TRBV25-1 few
TGCAGTGCTAGAGATTGGGGGACCACAGATACGCAGTATTTT CSARDWGTTDTQYF TRBJ2-3 NA TRBV20-1 NA
TGTGCCAGCAGTGACGGACGGCTTCGAGATACGCAGTATTTT CASSDGRLRDTQYF TRBJ2-3 NA TRBV12-3/TRBV12-4 NA
TGTGCCAGCAGCTTAGGAACAGGGTTTAAAGACGAGCAGTACTTC CASSLGTGFKDEQYF TRBJ2-7 NA TRBV7-2 NA
TGTGCCAGCAGCTCCCGATGGCGGGGGGGCCAATTCACCGGGGAGCTGTTTTTT CASSSRWRGGQFTGELFF TRBJ2-2 TRBD2 TRBV7-2 NA
TGCGCCAGCAGCCGGTCCTGGGGACTAGCGGGAGGGAGGTACAATGAGCAGTTCTTC CASSRSWGLAGGRYNEQFF TRBJ2-1 TRBD2 TRBV4-1 NA
TGTGCCAGCAGTTTTAGGGCGGGCTCCTACGAGCAGTACTTC CASSFRAGSYEQYF TRBJ2-7 NA TRBV28 once
TGCAGTGCTAGAACAGGCGGAACGCAGTATTTT CSARTGGTQYF TRBJ2-3 NA TRBV20-1 NA
TGTGCCAGCAGCGTAGGCCCCTTCCCTGACAGCTATGGCTACACCTTC CASSVGPFPDSYGYTF TRBJ1-2 NA TRBV9 NA
TGTGCCAGCAGCTTGGGGCAGGGAAGTGAAAAACTGTTTTTT CASSLGQGSEKLFF TRBJ1-4 NA TRBV5-6 few
TGTGCCAGCAGCTTAGGGGGACCAAGGGGGGGCGAGCAGTTCTTC CASSLGGPRGGEQFF TRBJ2-1 NA TRBV7-2 NA
TGTGCCAGCACTCCCGGGACTTTTAGTGGCTACACCTTC CASTPGTFSGYTF TRBJ1-2 NA TRBV6-5 few
TGTGCCAGCAGTTTATCCAGGGGGACGAACACCGGGGAGCTGTTTTTT CASSLSRGTNTGELFF TRBJ2-2 TRBD1 TRBV27 NA
TGTGCCAGCAGCACTAGCGGCCCGCTCCTAAACGCTGAGCAGTTCTTC CASSTSGPLLNAEQFF TRBJ2-1 TRBD2 TRBV7-2 NA
TGTGCCAGCAGTGTAAGCGGGGGACAAGAGACCCAGTACTTC CASSVSGGQETQYF TRBJ2-5 TRBD2 TRBV25-1 few
TGTGCCAGCAAGGGGGTCAAAGATACGCAGTATTTT CASKGVKDTQYF TRBJ2-3 NA TRBV2 NA
TGTGCCAGCAGCGTAGAGGGTTGGGGTGAGACCCAGTACTTC CASSVEGWGETQYF TRBJ2-5 NA TRBV9 NA
TGTGCCAGCAGTTACTCCTCAGCACACCTAGTCTACGAGCAGTACTTC CASSYSSAHLVYEQYF TRBJ2-7 NA TRBV6-6 NA
TGCAGTGCTGCGGGAGGGGTTAACTATGGCTACACCTTC CSAAGGVNYGYTF TRBJ1-2 NA TRBV20-1 NA